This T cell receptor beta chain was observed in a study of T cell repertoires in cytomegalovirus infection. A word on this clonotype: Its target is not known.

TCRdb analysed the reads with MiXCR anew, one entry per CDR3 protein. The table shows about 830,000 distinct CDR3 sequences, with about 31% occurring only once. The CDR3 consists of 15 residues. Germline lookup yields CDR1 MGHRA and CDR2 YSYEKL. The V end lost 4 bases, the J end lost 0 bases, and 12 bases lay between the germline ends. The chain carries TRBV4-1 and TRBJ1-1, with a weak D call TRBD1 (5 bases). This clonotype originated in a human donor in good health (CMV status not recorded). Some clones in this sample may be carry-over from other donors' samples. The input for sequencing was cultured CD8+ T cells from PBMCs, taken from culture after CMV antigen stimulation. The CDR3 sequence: CASSRGGGLNTEAFF. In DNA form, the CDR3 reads TGCGCCAGCAGCCGTGGGGGAGGCTTGAACACTGAAGCTTTCTTT.